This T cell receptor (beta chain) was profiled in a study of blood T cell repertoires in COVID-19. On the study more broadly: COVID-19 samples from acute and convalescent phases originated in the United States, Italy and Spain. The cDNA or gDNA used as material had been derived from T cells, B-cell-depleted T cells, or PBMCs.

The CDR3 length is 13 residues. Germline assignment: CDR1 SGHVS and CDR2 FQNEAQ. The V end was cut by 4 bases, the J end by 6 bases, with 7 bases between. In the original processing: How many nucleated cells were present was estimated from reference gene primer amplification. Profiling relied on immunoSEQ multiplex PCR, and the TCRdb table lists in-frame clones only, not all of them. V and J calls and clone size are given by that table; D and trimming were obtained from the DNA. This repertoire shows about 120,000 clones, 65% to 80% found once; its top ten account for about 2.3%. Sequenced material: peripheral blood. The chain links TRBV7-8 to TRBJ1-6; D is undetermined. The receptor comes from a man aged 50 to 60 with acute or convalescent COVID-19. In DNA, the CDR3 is TGTGCCAGCAGCTCCACCGGTAATTCACCCCTCCACTTT. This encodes CASSSTGNSPLHF.